This T cell receptor beta chain came from a study of control samples from healthy donors and cancer patients. Assay: immunoSEQ multiplex PCR; the TCRdb copy retains only in-frame clones and omits some. The sample lists 150,000 or so clones, roughly 94% occurring once. Worth noting for this clone: Other DNA sequences within the sample encode an identical CDR3.

This CDR3 comprises 12 residues. V lost 4 bases and J lost 3; bases outside the gene matches: 0. The V gene's germline CDR1 is SNHLY and CDR2 FYNNEI. Sample: PBMCs. This receptor was identified in a man aged 60-69 years with colorectal cancer. The chain couples TRBV2 to TRBJ2-7; 7 nucleotides match TRBD1. The CDR3 coding sequence is TGTGCCAGCAGTGGGGACAGCTACGAGCAGTACTTC. Its translation is CASSGDSYEQYF. Filled out from reference TRBV2 and TRBJ2-7, the complete variable domain reads EPEVTQTPSHQVTQMGQEVILRCVPISNHLYFYWYRQILGQKVEFLVSFYNNEISEKSEIFDDQFSVERPDGSNFTLKIRSTKLEDSAMYFCASSGDSYEQYFGPGTRLTVT.